These 28 T cell receptor beta chains were all obtained from the same sample, sequenced in a study of blood T cell repertoires in COVID-19. Sequencing used immunoSEQ multiplex PCR; TCRdb keeps in-frame clones, though not all of them. Of approximately 140,000 clones in the sample, 87% were seen once. Sequenced: peripheral blood. The receptors here all came from a man at least 80 years old with acute or convalescent COVID-19.

The chain links TRBV7-9 to TRBJ1-2, with 9 bases identical to TRBD1. V shed 4 bases, J shed 6 bases, and the junction held 6 bases outside the gene matches. CDR3 length: 14 residues. Per germline, CDR1 SEHNR and CDR2 FQNEAQ (reference sequence). The CDR3 region has the DNA TGTGCCAGCAGCTCCGGGACAGGGTTCGATGGCTACACCTTC. Translating gives CASSSGTGFDGYTF.

The chain recombines TRBV10-3 with TRBJ1-2; D call uncertain. This CDR3 has 12 amino acids. V was cut by 4 bases and J by 8 bases, with 11 bases left in between. From germline, CDR1 is ENHRY and CDR2 SYGVKD. The CDR3 loop reads CAISVGGLGYTF. As DNA, the CDR3 is TGTGCCATCAGTGTGGGTGGACTAGGCTACACCTTC.

This clone was counted only a few times. J is TRBJ1-6 and V is TRBV28; 9 bases fit TRBD1. With V trimmed by 7 bases and J by 7 bases, 2 bases remained unmatched. Germline-derived CDR1 and CDR2 are MDHEN and SYDVKM. This CDR3 region has 13 residues. The CDR3, as DNA: TGTGCCAGCAAGGGACAGGGAAATTCACCCCTCCACTTT. It yields the protein CASKGQGNSPLHF.

This rearrangement joins TRBV29-1 to TRBJ1-5; 8 nucleotides agree with TRBD1. This CDR3 region has 17 residues. Germline values: CDR1 SQVTM, CDR2 ANQGSEA. Losses at the gene ends were 4 bases for V and 2 bases for J; bases not matched to a gene: 13. DNA of the CDR3: TGCAGCGTTGTGATAGGACAGGGCCTCGGGCGCAATCAGCCCCAGCATTTT. Its protein product is CSVVIGQGLGRNQPQHF.

There are a few counts of this clone. The J gene is TRBJ1-1, the V gene TRBV5-1; D not certain. This CDR3 is built from 15 residues. V lost 4 bases, J lost 0 bases, and 13 bases lay in between. CDR1 is SGHRS and CDR2 is YFSETQ in the germline V gene. CDR3 DNA sequence: TGCGCCAGCAGCGCCAGTTCAGGCATGAACACTGAAGCTTTCTTT. Encoded protein: CASSASSGMNTEAFF.

V usage is TRBV7-9 and J usage is TRBJ2-2, with a tentative D call TRBD2 (6 bases). This CDR3 is built from 15 residues. V lost 8 bases to trimming and J lost 4 bases, with 17 bases between them. The germline V gene encodes CDR1 SEHNR and CDR2 FQNEAQ (reference sequence). The CDR3 DNA is TGTGCCAGCTTATGGGATGCAGCGGGCACCGGGGAGCTGTTTTTT. It specifies CASLWDAAGTGELFF. The whole variable domain, filled in from reference TRBV7-9 and TRBJ2-2, reads DTGVSQNPRHKITKRGQNVTFRCDPISEHNRLYWYRQTLGQGPEFLTYFQNEAQLEKSRLLSDRFSAERPKGSFSTLEIQRTEQGDSAMYLCASLWDAAGTGELFFGEGSRLTVL.

The chain employs TRBV5-1 and TRBJ2-1, with D maybe TRBD2 (7 bases). V lost 4 bases, J lost 2 bases, and 16 bases lay in between. The CDR3 runs 16 residues. In germline, CDR1 is SGHRS, CDR2 YFSETQ. CDR3 in DNA: TGCGCCAGCAGCCCCGAGGGGGGGACCACCTACAATGAGCAGTTCTTC. This translates into CASSPEGGTTYNEQFF.

This chain connects TRBV13 to TRBJ2-7; 7 bases map to TRBD2. The germline CDR1 and CDR2 sequences are PRHDT and FYEKMQ (reference sequence). V was pared by 4 bases and J by 2 bases, with 5 bases of the junction left unmatched. The CDR3 is 14 residues long. Written as DNA, the CDR3 is TGTGCCAGCAGCTCGAGCGGGACGACCTACGAGCAGTACTTC. It translates to CASSSSGTTYEQYF.

The chain is built from TRBV3-1 (or the pseudogene TRBV3-2) and TRBJ1-6, with a weak D call TRBD1 (5 bases). Trimming took 4 bases from V and 10 from J, leaving 14 bases between them. Per germline, CDR1 LGHDT and CDR2 YNNKEL (reference sequence). The CDR3 consists of 14 residues. CDR3 DNA: TGTGCCAGCAGCCTCGGGGGGGAAGGCTCACCCCTCCACTTT. Protein: CASSLGGEGSPLHF.

Turning to this clone: Mismatch with germline at one junction end may stem from a read error. The J gene is TRBJ2-3, the V gene TRBV5-6, with D maybe TRBD2 (5 bases). This CDR3 is built from 14 residues. The germline gives CDR1 SGHDT, CDR2 YYEEEE. CDR3 nucleotide sequence: TGTGCCAGCAGCTTGGATTCCGCTCGGGATACGCAGAATTTT. Amino acids: CASSLDSARDTQNF.

The sample holds one count of this clone. The chain carries TRBV24-1 and TRBJ2-1; D perhaps matches TRBD2 (5 bases). V gave up 4 bases and J gave up 0 bases, with 12 bases separating them. The germline CDR1 and CDR2 sequences are KGHDR and SFDVKD. The CDR3 is 16 residues long. CDR3 amino acids: CATSDLDSSSYNEQFF. The CDR3 DNA is TGTGCCACCAGTGACCTGGACTCGAGCTCCTACAATGAGCAGTTCTTC.

J is TRBJ2-7 and V is TRBV2; the D gene is possibly TRBD1 (6 bases). The V and J ends lost 8 bases and 6 bases respectively, with 14 bases between them. Germline values: CDR1 SNHLY, CDR2 FYNNEI. The length of the CDR3 is 12 residues. The CDR3 nucleotides are TGTGCCAGCGGGCAGGGGCCGGGCGAGCAGTACTTC. The encoded protein is CASGQGPGEQYF. Based on the CDR3 plus reference TRBV2 and TRBJ2-7, the full variable domain is EPEVTQTPSHQVTQMGQEVILRCVPISNHLYFYWYRQILGQKVEFLVSFYNNEISEKSEIFDDQFSVERPDGSNFTLKIRSTKLEDSAMYFCASGQGPGEQYFGPGTRLTVT.

J is TRBJ1-5 and V is TRBV19; 7 nucleotides align to TRBD1. Germline assignment: CDR1 LNHDA and CDR2 SQIVND (reference sequence). Trimming took 7 bases from V and 1 from J; bases not matched to a gene: 4. The CDR3 extends over 14 amino acids. The CDR3 sequence is CASNPTGSNQPQHF. The CDR3 DNA reads TGTGCCAGTAACCCGACAGGGAGCAATCAGCCCCAGCATTTT.

The V call is TRBV24-1, the J call TRBJ1-5; 7 bases match TRBD1. Unmatched junction bases numbered 11, after V lost 6 bases and J lost 4 bases. CDR3 size: 16 residues. The germline gives CDR1 KGHDR, CDR2 SFDVKD. DNA of the CDR3: TGTGCCACCAGTTCCGGGGGACAGTTAATTAATCAGCCCCAGCATTTT. This encodes CATSSGGQLINQPQHF.

The CDR3 region has the DNA TGTGCCAGCAGTGCGTCAGGGGAACGGGATGAGCAGTTCTTC. This gives the protein CASSASGERDEQFF. The chain has TRBV28 and TRBJ2-1, with D perhaps TRBD1 (6 bases). The CDR3 is made up of 14 amino acids. The germline CDR1 and CDR2 sequences are MDHEN and SYDVKM. V was trimmed by 5 bases and J by 8 bases, leaving 16 bases between them.

CDR3 in amino acids: CASSSGTGSYEQYF. The CDR3 DNA reads TGTGCCAGCAGTTCCGGGACAGGGTCCTACGAGCAGTACTTC. The V call is TRBV28, the J call TRBJ2-7; 9 bases align to TRBD1. CDR1 MDHEN and CDR2 SYDVKM come from the germline V gene. The CDR3 length is 14 residues. The junction had 2 bases not matched to a gene; V was cut back by 4 bases and J by 1 base. Full variable domain (outside the CDR3, taken from reference TRBV28 and TRBJ2-7): DVKVTQSSRYLVKRTGEKVFLECVQDMDHENMFWYRQDPGLGLRLIYFSYDVKMKEKGDIPEGYSVSREKKERFSLILESASTNQTSMYLCASSSGTGSYEQYFGPGTRLTVT.

This clone appeared a single time. The V and J genes are TRBV27 and TRBJ2-7, with 7 bases identical to TRBD1. J lost 3 bases, V lost 3 bases, and 8 bases had no gene match. CDR1 and CDR2 from the germline V gene are MNHEY and SMNVEV (reference sequence). This CDR3 region has 15 residues. CDR3 bases: TGTGCCAGCAGTTTCAAACCGGGACAGAGCTACGAGCAGTACTTC. Translated: CASSFKPGQSYEQYF.

The chain recombines TRBV3-1 (or the pseudogene TRBV3-2) with TRBJ2-7; 7 nucleotides line up with TRBD2. With V trimmed by 5 bases and J by 0 bases, 4 bases remained unmatched. Germline V gene sequence: CDR1 LGHDT, CDR2 YNNKEL (reference sequence). The CDR3 is made up of 14 amino acids. Here the CDR3 reads CASSSSGSSYEQYF. The CDR3 DNA sequence: TGTGCCAGCAGCTCTAGCGGCAGCTCCTACGAGCAGTACTTC.

The chain links TRBV5-4 to TRBJ1-4; D might be TRBD1 (5 bases). Trimming stripped 0 bases from V and 2 bases from J, with 11 bases between. Germline V gene lookup returns CDR1 SGHNT and CDR2 YYREEE (reference sequence). The CDR3 extends over 16 amino acids. In DNA, the CDR3 is TGTGCCAGCAGCTTGGGGGCGGGGACCACTAATGAAAAACTGTTTTTT. It specifies CASSLGAGTTNEKLFF.

This rearrangement joins TRBV4-1 to TRBJ2-5; perhaps TRBD1 as D (6 bases). The CDR3 consists of 16 residues. Germline CDR1 and CDR2: MGHRA and YSYEKL. Deletions cut 0 bases from V and 2 bases from J, with 13 bases between. As DNA, the CDR3 is TGCGCCAGCAGCCAAGAAGGAACAGGGATTCAAGAGACCCAGTACTTC. Translated, it gives CASSQEGTGIQETQYF.

V and J are TRBV18 and TRBJ1-4, with D possibly being TRBD1 (5 bases). V gave up 2 bases and J gave up 0 bases, with 7 bases separating them. The CDR3 is 15 residues long. CDR1 is KGHSH, CDR2 LQKENI, per germline. The CDR3 loop is CASSPDSATNEKLFF. CDR3 bases: TGTGCCAGCTCACCAGACAGTGCAACTAATGAAAAACTGTTTTTT.

This sequence joins TRBV5-4 and TRBJ1-3; 8 bases agree with TRBD1. This CDR3 is built from 14 residues. The germline V gene has CDR1 SGHNT and CDR2 YYREEE (reference sequence). The ends lost 2 bases at V and 4 bases at J; junction bases unmatched: 2. Here the CDR3 reads CASSFRQGGNTIYF. CDR3 in DNA: TGTGCCAGCAGCTTTAGACAGGGGGGAAACACCATATATTTT.

The chain has TRBV27 and TRBJ2-3; 8 nucleotides line up with TRBD1. The length of the CDR3 is 13 residues. The V gene's germline CDR1 is MNHEY and CDR2 SMNVEV (reference sequence). V trimming: 5 bases; J trimming: 4 bases; junction bases outside the gene matches: 2. CDR3 protein: CASSPDRADTQYF. In DNA, the CDR3 is TGTGCCAGCAGTCCGGACAGGGCAGATACGCAGTATTTT.

V usage is TRBV28 and J usage is TRBJ1-5, with TRBD1 identical over 11 bases. V shed 6 bases, J shed 5 bases, and the junction held 6 bases outside the gene matches. This CDR3 is 15 amino acids long. CDR1 MDHEN and CDR2 SYDVKM come from the germline V gene. The CDR3 DNA follows: TGTGCCAGCAGGGACAGGGGGCTGATCGATCAGCCCCAGCATTTT. Translating gives CASRDRGLIDQPQHF.

The chain carries TRBV5-1 and TRBJ2-1, with 7 bases lining up with TRBD1. This CDR3 comprises 16 residues. The germline V gene encodes CDR1 SGHRS and CDR2 YFSETQ. V dropped 0 bases and J dropped 2; count of bases not matched to a gene: 5. The CDR3 sequence is CASSLGTGVTYNEQFF. The CDR3 DNA follows: TGCGCCAGCAGCTTGGGGACAGGTGTAACCTACAATGAGCAGTTCTTC.

For the CDR3, the DNA is TGTGCCAGCAGCCCTAACCCCCCTCTCGAGCAGTACTTC. It specifies CASSPNPPLEQYF. V usage is TRBV3-1 (or the pseudogene TRBV3-2) and J usage is TRBJ2-7, with unresolved D. The germline V and J ends were trimmed by 4 bases and 6 bases, with 13 bases remaining between them. The CDR3 is 13 amino acids. Germline-derived CDR1 and CDR2 are LGHDT and YNNKEL (reference sequence).

The chain uses TRBV28 and TRBJ1-2; D remains unclear. Germline V lookup: CDR1 MDHEN, CDR2 SYDVKM. V gave up 8 bases and J gave up 2 bases, with 6 bases separating them. The CDR3 runs 11 residues. CDR3 bases: TGTGCCAGCGGGCAAAACTATGGCTACACCTTC. Encoded protein: CASGQNYGYTF.

This clone was counted a single time. This chain links TRBV29-1 with TRBJ1-1; TRBD1 aligns across 9 bases. Germline-derived CDR1 and CDR2 are SQVTM and ANQGSEA. CDR3 length equals 14 residues. Trimming removed 6 bases from V and 7 bases from J; junction bases left unmatched: 12. CDR3 bases: TGCAGCGTGGATCTCGCCGGGACAGGGCTTGAAGCTTTCTTT. It translates to CSVDLAGTGLEAFF.